What follows is one T cell receptor (beta chain) and its context. No antigen is known for it. The data were taken from a study of T cells in Graves' hyperthyroidism and ophthalmopathy. Notes on the study in general: Ophthalmopathy was separated from stable hyperthyroidism by a 13 V-J model. Within blood appeared most thyroid clonotypes that had expanded above 0.001.

Aged 18 to 65, the patients had hyperthyroidism that was newly diagnosed and had lasted under 2 months. Clinicians diagnosed patients from clinical symptoms, serum thyroxine and TRAb, thyroid ultrasound and orbital computed tomography. Amplification targeted TCR beta CDR3 regions from RNA transcripts. First-round RT-PCR targeting the TCR CDR3 was performed with the HTBI primer set. TCRdb reprocessed the multiplex PCR reads via MiXCR and lists one record per CDR3 protein. This sample yields approximately 480,000 distinct CDR3 sequences, of which around 20% are seen a single time; about 26% belongs to the top ten. The sample was blood. This clonotype originated in a man younger than 35 with Graves' hyperthyroidism.

The CDR3 DNA follows: TGCGCCAGCAGCTTGGTTGGACCTGCAAGTACTTCACCCCTCCACTTT. As protein: CASSLVGPASTSPLHF. The gene calls are TRBV5-1 and TRBJ1-6; no firm D call. CDR1 SGHRS and CDR2 YFSETQ come from the germline V gene. V was shortened by 0 bases and J by 9 bases, with 16 bases between the two germline ends. The CDR3 length is 16 residues.